Listed here are 26 T cell receptor beta chains from one sample, sequenced in a study of blood T cell repertoires in COVID-19. The repertoire was sequenced with immunoSEQ multiplex PCR; TCRdb's copy has only in-frame clones and lacks some. The sample gives around 200,000 clones, roughly 86% of which show up once; around 5% is in the top ten. The sample taken for sequencing was PBMCs or T cells enriched from blood (not recorded which). These receptors originate from a middle-aged man with acute COVID-19.

This clone was seen just once. V is TRBV5-1 and J is TRBJ2-7, with 7 bases aligning to TRBD1. The CDR3 loop spans 15 amino acids. V was clipped by 5 bases and J by 3 bases; unmatched bases: 11. The V gene's germline CDR1 is SGHRS and CDR2 YFSETQ. The CDR3 DNA sequence: TGCGCCAGCAGTAGGGACGGGGACAGAGTCTACGAGCAGTACTTC. It translates to CASSRDGDRVYEQYF.

This clone was detected only once. Other nucleotide sequences from this sample produce the same CDR3. The chain uses TRBV28 and TRBJ1-6, with D tentatively TRBD1 (6 bases). Trimming pared 6 bases from V and 5 bases from J, leaving 11 bases between. The length of the CDR3 is 14 residues. Per the germline V gene, CDR1 is MDHEN and CDR2 is SYDVKM. The DNA for the CDR3 is TGTGCCAGCAGCCCTGGACAGCATAATTCACCCCTCCACTTT. The encoded protein is CASSPGQHNSPLHF.

Here the CDR3 reads CSAVIQGDTEAFF. The CDR3 bases are TGCAGCGCCGTGATACAGGGGGACACTGAAGCTTTCTTT. This chain uses TRBV29-1 with TRBJ1-1; 8 positions agree with TRBD1. The CDR3 runs to 13 residues. With 7 bases clipped from V and 3 bases from J, the junction kept 7 bases outside the gene matches. Looked up from germline, CDR1 is SQVTM and CDR2 is ANQGSEA.

This rearrangement joins TRBV28 to TRBJ2-7; 9 bases agree with TRBD2. The V gene's germline CDR1 is MDHEN and CDR2 SYDVKM. The CDR3 sequence is 16 residues long. Trimming cost V 11 bases and J 1 base; bases outside gene matches: 15. DNA for the CDR3: TGTGCCGCCCAGGGGTTAGCGGGAGATGGGTCCTACGAGCAGTACTTC. This sequence encodes CAAQGLAGDGSYEQYF.

This clone was seen just once. J is TRBJ2-1 and V is TRBV15, with 10 positions matching TRBD1. Germline loops: CDR1 LNHNV, CDR2 YYDKDF (reference sequence). V trimming: 0 bases; J trimming: 7 bases; junction bases outside the gene matches: 6. The length of the CDR3 is 16 residues. CDR3 protein: CATSREGPGQGNEQFF. CDR3 coding DNA: TGTGCCACCAGCAGAGAGGGGCCGGGACAGGGGAATGAGCAGTTCTTC. The full variable domain, its missing parts supplied by reference TRBV15 and TRBJ2-1, is DAMVIQNPRYQVTQFGKPVTLSCSQTLNHNVMYWYQQKSSQAPKLLFHYYDKDFNNEADTPDNFQSRRPNTSFCFLDIRSPGLGDTAMYLCATSREGPGQGNEQFFGPGTRLTVL.

The rearrangement links TRBV28 to TRBJ1-5; D gene ambiguous. The CDR3 covers 12 residues. Germline CDR1 reads MDHEN; CDR2 reads SYDVKM. CDR3 DNA sequence: TGTGCAGTACGTCATGGAGATCAGCCCCAGCATTTT. This gives the protein CAVRHGDQPQHF. Full variable domain (rest looked up from reference TRBV28 and TRBJ1-5): DVKVTQSSRYLVKRTGEKVFLECVQDMDHENMFWYRQDPGLGLRLIYFSYDVKMKEKGDIPEGYSVSREKKERFSLILESASTNQTSMYLCAVRHGDQPQHFGDGTRLSIL.

The chain has TRBV28 and TRBJ1-2; D gene uncertain. This CDR3 spans 13 amino acids. Trimming stripped 5 bases from V and 8 bases from J, with 15 bases between. CDR1 is MDHEN and CDR2 is SYDVKM in the germline V gene. CDR3 DNA sequence: TGTGCCAGCAGTCCCCCCCCGGAGGGCGGCTACACCTTC. This codes for CASSPPPEGGYTF.

V is TRBV4-2 and J is TRBJ2-5; perhaps TRBD2 as D (6 bases). The CDR3 length is 14 residues. The V end lost 4 bases, the J end lost 5 bases, and 14 bases lay between the germline ends. The germline V gene has CDR1 LGHNA and CDR2 YNFKEQ. Here the CDR3 DNA reads TGTGCCAGCAGCCCGGGGACTTTGGGGGAGACCCAGTACTTC. Encoded protein: CASSPGTLGETQYF.

This rearrangement joins TRBV5-1 to TRBJ2-7, with no clear D. CDR1 is SGHRS, CDR2 YFSETQ, per germline. V shed 0 bases and J shed 2 bases, with 9 bases lying between them. The CDR3 is 14 amino acids. Here the CDR3 reads CASSLVPGPYEQYF. The CDR3 nucleotides are TGCGCCAGCAGCTTGGTTCCAGGTCCCTACGAGCAGTACTTC.

The rearrangement links TRBV6-2 or TRBV6-3 to TRBJ1-6; 9 positions agree with TRBD1. The CDR3 consists of 16 residues. Germline assignment: CDR1 MNHEY and CDR2 SVGEGT. The ends lost 6 bases at V and 7 bases at J; junction bases unmatched: 10. The CDR3 nucleotides are TGTGCCAGCAGCCGACAGGGGGTTACGTTGAATTCACCCCTCCACTTT. It is translated as CASSRQGVTLNSPLHF.

This clone appeared a single time. J is TRBJ1-1 and V is TRBV28; D may be TRBD1 (5 bases). Germline CDR1 MDHEN, CDR2 SYDVKM. This CDR3 is built from 14 residues. CDR3 sequence reads: CEVRRQLMNTEAFF. The CDR3 nucleotides read TGTGAGGTACGCCGACAGCTCATGAACACTGAAGCTTTCTTT.

The V gene is TRBV7-2, the J gene TRBJ1-1; the D is unclear. Trimming took 1 base from V and 7 from J, leaving 13 bases between them. CDR3 length equals 14 residues. The V gene's germline CDR1 is SGHTA and CDR2 FQGNSA. The CDR3 loop reads CASSLGREKHEAFF. CDR3 in DNA: TGTGCCAGCAGCTTAGGGCGGGAGAAACATGAAGCTTTCTTT.

This rearrangement joins TRBV7-2 to TRBJ1-3; D possibly corresponds to TRBD1 (5 bases). CDR1 SGHTA and CDR2 FQGNSA come from the germline V gene. V was clipped by 4 bases and J by 4 bases, with 14 bases between them. CDR3 length: 15 residues. CDR3: CASSWGDLGGNTIYF. The CDR3 DNA is TGTGCCAGCAGCTGGGGGGACCTTGGGGGAAACACCATATATTTT.

The CDR3: CASSQVGGQGDNQPQHF. CDR3 nucleotides: TGCGCCAGCAGCCAAGTTGGGGGGCAGGGGGACAATCAGCCCCAGCATTTT. The gene calls are TRBV4-3 and TRBJ1-5, with 7 positions matching TRBD1. The CDR3 length is 17 residues. V was pared by 1 base and J by 3 bases, with 9 bases of the junction left unmatched. Germline-derived CDR1 and CDR2 are LGHNA and YSLEER.

The V call is TRBV25-1, the J call TRBJ1-1; 7 bases align to TRBD1. V was pared by 4 bases and J by 5 bases, with 10 bases of the junction left unmatched. The CDR3 covers 15 residues. Germline loops: CDR1 MGHDK, CDR2 SYGVNS. As DNA, the CDR3 is TGTGCCAGCAGTGCCTCGACAGGGAAAGGAACTGAAGCTTTCTTT. Translating gives CASSASTGKGTEAFF. Together with reference TRBV25-1 and TRBJ1-1, the CDR3 gives the full variable domain: EADIYQTPRYLVIGTGKKITLECSQTMGHDKMYWYQQDPGMELHLIHYSYGVNSTEKGDLSSESTVSRIRTEHFPLTLESARPSHTSQYLCASSASTGKGTEAFFGQGTRLTVV.

The gene calls are TRBV5-4 and TRBJ2-7; 12 nucleotides match TRBD2. The germline V gene encodes CDR1 SGHNT and CDR2 YYREEE (reference sequence). J gave up 5 bases and V 5 bases, and 8 bases lay outside the gene matches. CDR3 length: 15 residues. The CDR3 loop reads CASSPSGRADHEQYF. In DNA form, the CDR3 reads TGTGCCAGCAGTCCTAGCGGGAGGGCTGATCACGAGCAGTACTTC.

This sequence joins TRBV4-2 and TRBJ2-2, with a weak D call TRBD1 (5 bases). Germline CDR1 and CDR2: LGHNA and YNFKEQ. Deletions cut 5 bases from V and 6 bases from J, with 13 bases between. The CDR3 is made up of 14 amino acids. CDR3 in DNA: TGTGCCAGCAGCACCCAAAGGGGTTCCGGGGAGCTGTTTTTT. Translated, it gives CASSTQRGSGELFF.

This clone was picked up one time. The chain recombines TRBV7-3 with TRBJ2-5; 8 bases map to TRBD2. CDR3 size: 13 residues. V gave up 5 bases and J gave up 3 bases; unmatched junction bases: 2. In germline, CDR1 is SGHTA, CDR2 FQGTGA. CDR3 coding DNA: TGTGCCAGCAGCCGGGGACTAGAAGAGACCCAGTACTTC. Translated: CASSRGLEETQYF.

The rearrangement joins TRBV7-8 to TRBJ2-4, with 7 bases identical to TRBD2. The CDR3 has 13 amino acids. J lost 9 bases, V lost 6 bases, and 8 bases had no gene match. Germline loops: CDR1 SGHVS, CDR2 FQNEAQ. The CDR3 DNA reads as TGTGCCAGCAGTTGGGAGCGGGACGGCATTCAGTACTTC. It encodes CASSWERDGIQYF.

The table lists this clone with a count of one. The chain has TRBV11-2 and TRBJ1-6, with 8 bases aligning to TRBD1. CDR1 and CDR2 from the germline V gene are SGHAT and FQNNGV. V lost 2 bases to trimming and J lost 10 bases; unmatched junction nucleotides: 7. The CDR3 is 15 residues long. The CDR3 is CASSLLGQGYSPLHF. CDR3 nucleotide sequence: TGTGCCAGCAGCTTACTAGGACAGGGTTACTCACCCCTCCACTTT.

This rearrangement joins TRBV29-1 to TRBJ2-2, with TRBD2 identical over 12 bases. This CDR3 has 15 amino acids. With 6 bases clipped from V and 7 bases from J, the junction kept 9 bases outside the gene matches. CDR1 and CDR2 from the germline V gene are SQVTM and ANQGSEA. The DNA for the CDR3 is TGCAGCGTACAGAGGACTAGCGGGACAGACGGGGAGCTGTTTTTT. Translated: CSVQRTSGTDGELFF.

The chain combines TRBV5-1 with TRBJ2-4; TRBD2 is a possible D gene (5 bases). V lost 4 bases, J lost 7 bases, and 15 bases lay in between. The CDR3 is made up of 14 amino acids. CDR1 SGHRS and CDR2 YFSETQ come from the germline V gene. The CDR3 is CASSPDPPSNIQYF. In DNA, the CDR3 is TGCGCCAGCAGCCCCGACCCCCCTAGCAACATTCAGTACTTC.

CDR3 in DNA: TGTGCCAGCAGGGGGGACAGGTCGTTCACCGGGGAGCTGTTTTTT. Protein: CASRGDRSFTGELFF. The genes are TRBV27 and TRBJ2-2; 8 nucleotides align to TRBD1. With V trimmed by 6 bases and J by 4 bases, 7 bases remained unmatched. Germline V gene lookup returns CDR1 MNHEY and CDR2 SMNVEV (reference sequence). CDR3 size: 15 residues.

The chain links TRBV14 to TRBJ1-5; D remains unclear. Per germline, CDR1 SGHDN and CDR2 FVKESK. Trimming cost V 0 bases and J 0 bases, with 18 bases left between them. This CDR3 region has 19 residues. The CDR3 protein is CASSQDGRGQVGSNQPQHF. CDR3 nucleotide sequence: TGTGCCAGCAGCCAAGATGGGCGCGGGCAGGTCGGTAGCAATCAGCCCCAGCATTTT.

The chain is built from TRBV2 and TRBJ2-7; TRBD2 agrees at 8 bases. The CDR3 is 17 amino acids. V gave up 3 bases and J gave up 1 base; unmatched junction bases: 11. CDR1 SNHLY and CDR2 FYNNEI come from the germline V gene. As DNA, the CDR3 is TGTGCCAGCAGTGAGGTTGGTCTGTTAGCGGGATCCTACGAGCAGTACTTC. Translating gives CASSEVGLLAGSYEQYF.

This clone was recorded once. V gene TRBV6-5 combines with J gene TRBJ2-7, with D perhaps matching TRBD2 (5 bases). V lost 2 bases to trimming and J lost 6 bases, with 11 bases between them. This CDR3 contains 13 residues. CDR1 and CDR2 from the germline V gene are MNHEY and SVGAGI. In DNA, the CDR3 is TGTGCCAGCAGTTACGGGGTGGGAGTCGAGCAGTACTTC. Translating it yields CASSYGVGVEQYF.